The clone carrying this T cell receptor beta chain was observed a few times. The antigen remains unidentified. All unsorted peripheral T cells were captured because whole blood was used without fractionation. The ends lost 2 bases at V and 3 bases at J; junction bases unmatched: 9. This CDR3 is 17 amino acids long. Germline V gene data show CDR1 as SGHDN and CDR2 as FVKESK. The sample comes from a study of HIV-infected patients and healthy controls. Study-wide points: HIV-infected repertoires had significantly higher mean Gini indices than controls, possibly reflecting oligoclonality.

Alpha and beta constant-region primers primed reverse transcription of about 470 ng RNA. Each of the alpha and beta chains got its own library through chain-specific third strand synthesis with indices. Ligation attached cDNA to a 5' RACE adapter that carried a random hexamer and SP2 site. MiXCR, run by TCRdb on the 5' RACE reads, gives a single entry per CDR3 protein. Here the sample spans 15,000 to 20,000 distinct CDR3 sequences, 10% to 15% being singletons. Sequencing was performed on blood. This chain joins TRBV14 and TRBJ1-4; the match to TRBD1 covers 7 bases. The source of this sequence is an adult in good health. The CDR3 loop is CASSQLLPGQPNEKLFF. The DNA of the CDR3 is TGTGCCAGCAGCCAATTACTTCCGGGACAGCCTAATGAAAAACTGTTTTTT. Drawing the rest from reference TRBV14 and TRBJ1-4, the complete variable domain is EAGVTQFPSHSVIEKGQTVTLRCDPISGHDNLYWYRRVMGKEIKFLLHFVKESKQDESGMPNNRFLAERTGGTYSTLKVQPAELEDSGVYFCASSQLLPGQPNEKLFFGSGTQLSVL.